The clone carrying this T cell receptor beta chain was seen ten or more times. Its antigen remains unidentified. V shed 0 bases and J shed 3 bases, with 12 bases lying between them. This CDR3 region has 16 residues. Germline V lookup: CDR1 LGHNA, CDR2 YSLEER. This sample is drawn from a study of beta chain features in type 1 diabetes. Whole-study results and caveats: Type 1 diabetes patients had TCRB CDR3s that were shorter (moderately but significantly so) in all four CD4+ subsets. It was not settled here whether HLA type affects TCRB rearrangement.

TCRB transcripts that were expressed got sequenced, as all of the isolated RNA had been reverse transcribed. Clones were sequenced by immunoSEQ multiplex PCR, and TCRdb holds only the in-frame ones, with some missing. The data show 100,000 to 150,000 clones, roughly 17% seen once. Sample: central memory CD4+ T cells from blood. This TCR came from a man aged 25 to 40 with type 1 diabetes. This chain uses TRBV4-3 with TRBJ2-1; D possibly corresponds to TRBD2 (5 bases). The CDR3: CASSQDLDSNYNEQFF. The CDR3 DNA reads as TGCGCCAGCAGCCAAGATCTGGACTCAAACTACAATGAGCAGTTCTTC.